This TCR beta chain is from a study of T cell repertoires in cytomegalovirus infection (dated by TCRdb to between 2018 and 2021). For context, the study as a whole: Because public TCR beta signatures pointed to carriage of CMV infection together with the matching HLA type, the HLA type of each donor mattered for the analysis.

As regards this clonotype: Its antigen specificity is not known. It may be a read error: a sequence one base away is much more abundant.

The sequencer listed for this sample is Illumina HiSeq 1500. In-frame beta chains were kept once TCRdb had trimmed the public reads at Q25 with fastp and called clones with MiXCR. CDR3 protein duplicates are merged, each entry listing the most common genes and DNA. This sample gives roughly 240,000 distinct CDR3 sequences in total; 6% to 8% of them show up just once. The ten biggest clones cover less than 7.5% of the sample. Study-level results and caveats: The ex vivo response was dominated by HLA-C-restricted CMV-specific TCR beta clonotypes, which also provided the single most frequent clonotype in two of eight donors. In both this cohort and an independent cohort of under 450 donors, the cumulative frequency of public TCR beta family members distinguished carriers of CMV infection plus the relevant HLA type.

Deletion took 3 bases off V and 1 base off J, with a span of 12 bases between the germline ends. Counted from cysteine to phenylalanine, this CDR3 has 15 amino acids. The entry retains the CDR3 DNA only, 45 bases that are in frame from base 1. The receptor was isolated from a human donor in good health (CMV status not recorded). Some clones in this sample may be carry-over from other donors' samples. This receptor chain uses TRBV12-3 or TRBV12-4 and TRBJ1-1; no D gene can be assigned with confidence. The sample was PBMCs. The DNA sequence is given as TGTGCCAGCAGTTTTGATCGGGGAGGGAACACTGAAGCTTTCTTT. Translated, it reads CASSFDRGGNTEAFF.